The 14 T cell receptor beta chains reported below all come from one sample, sequenced in a study of Ad26.COV2.S vaccination and SARS-CoV-2 variants. Assay: immunoSEQ multiplex PCR; the TCRdb copy retains only in-frame clones and omits some. Seen here are about 330,000 clones, approximately 87% observed once, and the top ten hold around 5%. Treatment here: around 19 received Ad26.COV2.S at low or high dose, single or two shots; 5 received placebo; per-sample allocation not given. Sample collection was performed on day 63 after the first vaccine or placebo injection. This sample comprised peripheral blood, obtained in a trial of Ad26.COV2.S vaccine versus placebo. Source of these receptors: a person aged 18-60 years who received the Ad26.COV2.S COVID-19 vaccine or a placebo.

This clone was seen a handful of times. V usage is TRBV29-1 and J usage is TRBJ1-5; D not resolved. The CDR3 has 15 residues. CDR1 is SQVTM and CDR2 is ANQGSEA in the germline V gene. The V end was cut by 5 bases, the J end by 7 bases, with 21 bases between. The CDR3 loop is CSVLVGAGLKQPQHF. The CDR3 nucleotides read TGCAGCGTTTTAGTCGGAGCGGGTCTTAAGCAGCCCCAGCATTTT.

The rearrangement joins TRBV3-1 (or the pseudogene TRBV3-2) to TRBJ1-1, with a weak D call TRBD1 (5 bases). There are 15 residues in the CDR3. V dropped 6 bases and J dropped 3 bases, with 17 bases sitting between them. Germline V gene lookup returns CDR1 LGHDT and CDR2 YNNKEL (reference sequence). The DNA of the CDR3 is TGTGCCAGCAGGACCTCCTCAGGGTTGTACACTGAAGCTTTCTTT. Protein product: CASRTSSGLYTEAFF.

The chain couples TRBV6-2 or TRBV6-3 to TRBJ1-5; D not resolved. There are 16 residues in the CDR3. V dropped 4 bases and J dropped 9 bases, with 22 bases sitting between them. CDR1 is MNHEY and CDR2 is SVGEGT in the germline V gene. The CDR3: CASSSLLGSPGMPQHF. CDR3 DNA: TGTGCCAGCAGTTCCCTCCTCGGGTCCCCCGGGATGCCCCAGCATTTT.

About this clone: The junction departs from germline at one end; a sequencing error may be responsible. The chain has TRBV18 and TRBJ2-5; 7 bases agree with TRBD1. The CDR3 consists of 15 residues. Germline-derived CDR1 and CDR2 are KGHSH and LQKENI. The DNA of the CDR3 is TGTGCCAGCTCACCACCCCGGGACAGCCAAGACACCCAGTACTTC. It yields the protein CASSPPRDSQDTQYF.

The rearrangement links TRBV6-1 to TRBJ1-1, with a possible D match to TRBD1 (6 bases). The CDR3 extends over 17 amino acids. The V gene's germline CDR1 is MNHNS and CDR2 SASEGT. Between the trimmed V and J ends, which lost 2 bases and 1 base, there was a span of 17 bases. CDR3 sequence (DNA): TGTGCCAGCAGTGAACCCACTTTTACAGGGCGGAACACTGAAGCTTTCTTT. This translates into CASSEPTFTGRNTEAFF.

CDR3 nucleotide sequence: TGTGCTAGTGGTTTATCGTCACAGGTTAGGTTCTACGAGCAGTACTTC. Amino acids: CASGLSSQVRFYEQYF. The genes are TRBV12-5 and TRBJ2-7; the D gene is possibly TRBD1 (5 bases). Germline CDR1 LGHNT, CDR2 FRNRAP. The CDR3 length is 16 residues. V was clipped by 3 bases and J by 3 bases, with 18 bases between them.

This rearrangement joins TRBV6-5 to TRBJ1-6; possibly TRBD1 for D (5 bases). Germline assignment: CDR1 MNHEY and CDR2 SVGAGI. This CDR3 region has 15 residues. V lost 6 bases to trimming and J lost 11 bases, with 20 bases between them. The DNA of the CDR3 is TGTGCCAGCAGGACAACAGGCGCCCCGGAGGCACCCCTCCACTTT. The encoded protein is CASRTTGAPEAPLHF.

This chain connects TRBV6-6 to TRBJ2-7; the match to TRBD2 covers 7 bases. This CDR3 comprises 14 residues. Germline V CDR1 and CDR2: MNHNY, SVGAGI (reference sequence). V dropped 5 bases and J dropped 0; count of bases not matched to a gene: 4. The CDR3 nucleotides read TGTGCCAGCAGTGGCCGGGACTACTCCTACGAGCAGTACTTC. Its protein is CASSGRDYSYEQYF.

The CDR3 protein is CASSVPTATSGRRSYEQYV. CDR3 DNA: TGTGCCAGCAGTGTCCCCACGGCAACTAGCGGGAGGAGGTCCTACGAGCAGTACGTC. The V call is TRBV6-4, the J call TRBJ2-7; 12 nucleotides agree with TRBD2. The CDR3 totals 19 residues. Germline V gives CDR1 MRHNA, CDR2 SNTAGT. V dropped 4 bases and J dropped 1; count of bases not matched to a gene: 14.

This clone occurred once. The chain employs TRBV7-9 and TRBJ2-1, with D maybe TRBD1 (6 bases). Germline V gene sequence: CDR1 SEHNR, CDR2 FQNEAQ (reference sequence). This CDR3 contains 13 residues. Between the trimmed V and J ends, which lost 5 bases and 4 bases, there was a span of 9 bases. CDR3 DNA: TGTGCCAGCAGCACCCAGGGGTACAATGAGCAGTTCTTC. Its protein is CASSTQGYNEQFF.

The genes are TRBV7-2 and TRBJ2-3; D is perhaps TRBD1 or TRBD2 (5 bases each). The CDR3 consists of 15 residues. V lost 6 bases, J lost 0 bases, and 13 bases lay in between. CDR1 is SGHTA, CDR2 FQGNSA, per germline. CDR3 bases: TGTGCCAGCAGACTAACGGGGCCTAGCACAGATACGCAGTATTTT. This gives the protein CASRLTGPSTDTQYF.

The gene calls are TRBV5-1 and TRBJ2-7; 9 positions match TRBD2. Germline V gene data show CDR1 as SGHRS and CDR2 as YFSETQ. CDR3 size: 15 residues. V was clipped by 4 bases and J by 1 base; unmatched bases: 6. CDR3 region: CASSIGTSGSYEQYF. As DNA, the CDR3 is TGCGCCAGCAGCATTGGAACTAGCGGGTCCTACGAGCAGTACTTC. Full variable domain (missing parts from reference TRBV5-1 and TRBJ2-7): KAGVTQTPRYLIKTRGQQVTLSCSPISGHRSVSWYQQTPGQGLQFLFEYFSETQRNKGNFPGRFSGRQFSNSRSEMNVSTLELGDSALYLCASSIGTSGSYEQYFGPGTRLTVT.

CDR3 coding DNA: TGTGCCAGCACCGGGACAGTTATGAACACTGAAGCTTTCTTT. Encoded protein: CASTGTVMNTEAFF. The chain employs TRBV7-2 and TRBJ1-1, with 7 bases lining up with TRBD1. Germline trimming cut 7 bases from V and 0 bases from J; bases unmatched to any gene: 5. CDR1 SGHTA and CDR2 FQGNSA come from the germline V gene. The CDR3 spans 14 residues.

J is TRBJ2-2 and V is TRBV27; either TRBD1 or TRBD2 may supply D (5 bases each). The CDR3 is made up of 16 amino acids. V was cut by 0 bases and J by 5 bases, with 13 bases left in between. Germline lookup yields CDR1 MNHEY and CDR2 SMNVEV (reference sequence). As DNA, the CDR3 is TGTGCCAGCAGTTTATCGATTTGGGACGAAACCGGGGAGCTGTTTTTT. The encoded protein is CASSLSIWDETGELFF.